These 9 T cell receptor beta chains share one sample of origin, sequenced in a study of T cell responses to AZD1222 COVID-19 vaccine. Sequencing used immunoSEQ multiplex PCR; TCRdb keeps in-frame clones, though not all of them. This sample has approximately 92,000 clones; 90% to 95% occur once, and the top ten carry around 6.9%. Sequencing was performed on peripheral blood, taken on day 0 of AZD1222 vaccination. These receptors came from an adult in good health.

The chain employs TRBV7-9 and TRBJ2-3, with 8 bases lining up with TRBD2. V trimming: 0 bases; J trimming: 4 bases; junction bases outside the gene matches: 9. Per the germline V gene, CDR1 is SEHNR and CDR2 is FQNEAQ (reference sequence). The CDR3 spans 17 residues. The CDR3: CASSLAAGLDISDTQYF. CDR3 DNA: TGTGCCAGCAGCTTAGCGGCGGGACTAGATATCTCAGATACGCAGTATTTT.

This clone was seen just once. The chain combines TRBV27 with TRBJ1-5, with TRBD1 matching 7 bases. The CDR3 totals 15 residues. After removal of 11 bases from V and 0 bases from J, the junction contained 10 bases not matched to a gene. From germline, CDR1 is MNHEY and CDR2 SMNVEV (reference sequence). This CDR3 is CARRGTVYSNQPQHF. DNA of the CDR3: TGTGCCCGTCGGGGGACAGTTTATAGCAATCAGCCCCAGCATTTT.

This clone was counted only a few times. V gene TRBV7-2 combines with J gene TRBJ2-1, with TRBD2 matching 7 bases. The germline V gene has CDR1 SGHTA and CDR2 FQGNSA. V lost 5 bases, J lost 0 bases, and 10 bases stayed unmatched. The CDR3 consists of 17 residues. Here the CDR3 reads CASSPRLATDSYNEQFF. CDR3 DNA: TGTGCCAGCAGCCCCCGACTAGCAACAGACTCCTACAATGAGCAGTTCTTC.

The chain joins TRBV6-5 to TRBJ2-7; possibly TRBD2 for D (6 bases). V lost 7 bases, J lost 2 bases, and 12 bases lay in between. The CDR3 has 13 amino acids. Germline V gives CDR1 MNHEY, CDR2 SVGAGI. CDR3 in DNA: TGTGCCAGCATAGCGGAGGTCCCCTACGAGCAGTACTTC. Translated: CASIAEVPYEQYF.

V gene TRBV5-6 combines with J gene TRBJ1-2; D might be TRBD1 (6 bases). V gave up 4 bases and J gave up 7 bases, with 17 bases separating them. The CDR3 consists of 14 residues. From germline, CDR1 is SGHDT and CDR2 YYEEEE. In DNA form, the CDR3 reads TGTGCCAGCAGCAGTTACAGGGTCCTCGGTGGCTACACCTTC. This codes for CASSSYRVLGGYTF.

The chain couples TRBV19 to TRBJ2-7; tentative D call: TRBD2 (5 bases). The CDR3 spans 11 residues. V shed 10 bases and J shed 4 bases, with 11 bases lying between them. Germline V lookup: CDR1 LNHDA, CDR2 SQIVND (reference sequence). The CDR3 region is CATTTGYEQYF. The CDR3 DNA reads TGTGCCACTACCACGGGGTACGAGCAGTACTTC.

The chain carries TRBV5-4 and TRBJ1-5; maybe TRBD1 (6 bases). V was trimmed by 0 bases and J by 5 bases, leaving 9 bases between them. CDR3 length: 14 amino acids. Germline V lookup: CDR1 SGHNT, CDR2 YYREEE (reference sequence). As DNA, the CDR3 is TGTGCCAGCAGCTTGGCAGGGGTAGATCAGCCCCAGCATTTT. This codes for CASSLAGVDQPQHF.

The J gene is TRBJ2-7, the V gene TRBV5-6; 10 bases are a match to TRBD1. Germline V gene lookup returns CDR1 SGHDT and CDR2 YYEEEE. Trimming cost V 3 bases and J 1 base; bases outside gene matches: 4. The CDR3 spans 15 residues. CDR3 DNA sequence: TGTGCCAGCAGCTCGACAGGGGGCGCGTCCTACGAGCAGTACTTC. It is translated as CASSSTGGASYEQYF. Full variable domain (outside the CDR3, taken from reference TRBV5-6 and TRBJ2-7): DAGVTQSPTHLIKTRGQQVTLRCSPKSGHDTVSWYQQALGQGPQFIFQYYEEEERQRGNFPDRFSGHQFPNYSSELNVNALLLGDSALYLCASSSTGGASYEQYFGPGTRLTVT.

The V call is TRBV12-5, the J call TRBJ2-3, with TRBD2 matching 7 bases. Germline assignment: CDR1 LGHNT and CDR2 FRNRAP. This CDR3 is built from 16 residues. After removal of 6 bases from V and 0 bases from J, the junction contained 9 bases not matched to a gene. CDR3 protein: CASGWGGPGSTDTQYF. The CDR3 bases are TGTGCTAGTGGCTGGGGAGGGCCAGGTAGCACAGATACGCAGTATTTT.